This T cell receptor (beta chain) appears in the sequencing data of a study of T cell changes during pregnancy in multiple sclerosis. Repertoires were generated with immunoSEQ multiplex PCR, while TCRdb's copy carries only in-frame clones and drops some. The sample yields fewer than 75,000 clones, 91% seen once. The CDR3 is 16 residues long. Trimming pared 2 bases from V and 0 bases from J, leaving 9 bases between. Per the germline V gene, CDR1 is SGHDT and CDR2 is YYEEEE. The material sequenced was peripheral blood, taken in the first trimester of pregnancy. The TCR sequence derives from a female donor with multiple sclerosis, enrolled in a pregnancy study. J is TRBJ2-6 and V is TRBV5-6, with a tentative D call TRBD1 (6 bases). In DNA form, the CDR3 reads TGTGCCAGCAGCTTCCCAGGGGTCTCTGGGGCCAACGTCCTGACTTTC. It is translated as CASSFPGVSGANVLTF.